These 11 T cell receptor beta chains originate from one sample sequenced in a study of T-cell reconstitution after alpha-beta-depleted transplantation in children. Unique molecular identifiers were used to barcode this TCRbeta library. TCRdb reprocessed the PCR reads via MiXCR and lists one record per CDR3 protein. The sample shows more than 400,000 distinct CDR3 sequences, over 40% of them seen only once. The sequenced sample was PBMCs, obtained before TCRalphabeta/CD19-depleted stem cell transplant. These receptors all stem from a girl under 10 years old with aplastic anemia, due to receive a stem cell transplant.

This clonotype turned up a few times. The rearrangement joins TRBV19 to TRBJ1-1, with a tentative D call TRBD1 (6 bases). CDR1 is LNHDA, CDR2 SQIVND, per germline (reference sequence). Trimming removed 7 bases at V and 7 bases at J, with 22 bases between. CDR3 length equals 15 residues. The DNA of the CDR3 is TGTGCCAGTATAAGGCAGGGGCCGAGGGTAGGTGAAGCTTTCTTT. Protein sequence: CASIRQGPRVGEAFF.

The chain couples TRBV12-3 or TRBV12-4 to TRBJ2-4, with D perhaps matching TRBD2 (6 bases). Deletions cut 2 bases from V and 7 bases from J, with 21 bases between. The length of the CDR3 is 17 residues. The chain's CDR3 is CASSLRTHRGGENIQYF. In nucleotides, the CDR3 is TGTGCCAGCAGTTTAAGGACCCACCGGGGAGGAGAGAACATTCAGTACTTC.

A few counts support this clonotype. This chain links TRBV28 with TRBJ1-2; 7 bases match TRBD1. The CDR3 spans 19 residues. V was clipped by 10 bases and J by 4 bases; unmatched bases: 27. Looked up from germline, CDR1 is MDHEN and CDR2 is SYDVKM. The CDR3 sequence is CATNRERGLGGAKGYGYTF. CDR3 DNA: TGTGCCACCAATCGGGAGAGGGGGCTCGGGGGGGCTAAGGGCTATGGCTACACCTTC.

This rearrangement joins TRBV11-2 to TRBJ1-1, with 7 bases fitting TRBD1. CDR1 SGHAT and CDR2 FQNNGV come from the germline V gene. Trimming at V came to 5 bases and at J to 2 bases, leaving 17 bases not matched to a gene. The CDR3 is 18 amino acids. The CDR3 sequence is CASSPLAPLGQANTEAFF. CDR3 bases: TGTGCCAGCAGCCCCCTAGCCCCTCTAGGACAGGCTAACACTGAAGCTTTCTTT.

In its sample, this clonotype was seen a few times. The chain employs TRBV5-6 and TRBJ2-1; TRBD2 matches 11 bases. The CDR3 has 16 residues. Unmatched junction bases numbered 5, after V lost 5 bases and J lost 1 base. CDR1 is SGHDT and CDR2 is YYEEEE in the germline V gene. Here the CDR3 DNA reads TGTGCCAGCAGGCTATTAGCGGGAGGGTCCTACAATGAGCAGTTCTTC. Its protein product is CASRLLAGGSYNEQFF. Combining the CDR3 with reference TRBV5-6 and TRBJ2-1 gives the whole variable domain DAGVTQSPTHLIKTRGQQVTLRCSPKSGHDTVSWYQQALGQGPQFIFQYYEEEERQRGNFPDRFSGHQFPNYSSELNVNALLLGDSALYLCASRLLAGGSYNEQFFGPGTRLTVL.

V usage is TRBV5-1 and J usage is TRBJ2-1; 8 nucleotides align to TRBD1. Germline V gives CDR1 SGHRS, CDR2 YFSETQ. This CDR3 is 13 amino acids long. V was clipped by 5 bases and J by 7 bases; unmatched bases: 5. The CDR3 is CASRRTGSNEQFF. For the CDR3, the DNA is TGCGCCAGCAGACGGACAGGGAGTAATGAGCAGTTCTTC. Based on the CDR3 plus reference TRBV5-1 and TRBJ2-1, the full variable domain is KAGVTQTPRYLIKTRGQQVTLSCSPISGHRSVSWYQQTPGQGLQFLFEYFSETQRNKGNFPGRFSGRQFSNSRSEMNVSTLELGDSALYLCASRRTGSNEQFFGPGTRLTVL.

This clonotype was observed many times. The rearrangement joins TRBV7-2 to TRBJ2-5, with a tentative D call TRBD2 (5 bases). Looked up from germline, CDR1 is SGHTA and CDR2 is FQGNSA. V was shortened by 3 bases and J by 7 bases, with 15 bases between the two germline ends. The CDR3 covers 14 residues. The CDR3 DNA follows: TGTGCCAGCAGCTTCCGGGCCCACCGGGGGACCCAGTACTTC. This translates into CASSFRAHRGTQYF.

This clonotype was seen more than once but under ten times. CDR3: CASLQGAGTGANVLTF. The CDR3 coding sequence is TGTGCCAGCCTACAGGGGGCAGGCACTGGGGCCAACGTCCTGACTTTC. The genes are TRBV18 and TRBJ2-6; 9 positions agree with TRBD1. CDR1 and CDR2 (germline): KGHSH, LQKENI. The V segment lost 8 bases and the J segment 2 bases; nucleotides outside the gene matches: 7. The CDR3 consists of 16 residues.

There are many counts of this clonotype. The V gene is TRBV6-5, the J gene TRBJ1-2; TRBD1 matches at 7 bases. From germline, CDR1 is MNHEY and CDR2 SVGAGI. The CDR3 spans 18 residues. The V gene end was trimmed by 1 base and the J gene end by 1 base; junction bases not matched to a gene: 12. CDR3: CASSYLGQKPIVNYGYTF. In nucleotides, the CDR3 is TGTGCCAGCAGTTACTTGGGACAGAAACCGATCGTTAACTATGGCTACACCTTC.

The rearrangement joins TRBV9 to TRBJ2-1; 7 positions agree with TRBD2. The V segment lost 0 bases and the J segment 5 bases; nucleotides outside the gene matches: 23. There are 21 residues in the CDR3. The germline CDR1 and CDR2 sequences are SGDLS and YYNGEE. CDR3 DNA: TGTGCCAGCAGCGTAGAATGGTTTGAGGGGTGGACTCAGCGGGGCAACAATGAGCAGTTCTTC. This sequence encodes CASSVEWFEGWTQRGNNEQFF.

The rearrangement links TRBV7-8 to TRBJ2-3, with TRBD2 matching 9 bases. The CDR3 is 17 amino acids. The V gene end was trimmed by 5 bases and the J gene end by 5 bases; junction bases not matched to a gene: 14. Germline CDR1 reads SGHVS; CDR2 reads FQNEAQ. CDR3 region: CASSQPPRSGGIDTQYF. The CDR3 nucleotides read TGTGCCAGCAGCCAACCCCCCCGGAGCGGGGGGATAGATACGCAGTATTTT.